The source of this T cell receptor beta chain is a study of blood T cell repertoires in COVID-19. Study information: Samples taken during acute and convalescent COVID-19 were collected in the United States, Italy and Spain. The cDNA or gDNA used as material had been derived from T cells, B-cell-depleted T cells, or PBMCs.

Original processing methods: Quantification of nucleated cells was approximated via reference gene primer amplification. Repertoires were generated with immunoSEQ multiplex PCR, while TCRdb's copy carries only in-frame clones and drops some. V and J calls plus clone size are reproduced from that table; the DNA served to infer D and trimming. Of approximately 300,000 clones detected, 70% to 85% appear once; the ten largest clones hold 0.7% to 1%. The Seattle site enrolled patients during active infection and followed them longitudinally. Sequenced sample: peripheral blood. The sequence was obtained from a human donor with COVID-19, enrolled during active disease. The donor label of this sample is uncertain.

The CDR3 region has the DNA TGTGCCAGCAGTGGACTAGCGGGCGCCACCGGGGAGCTGTTTTTT. It translates to CASSGLAGATGELFF. The chain links TRBV6-4 to TRBJ2-2; TRBD2 matches at 10 bases. Germline V gene sequence: CDR1 MRHNA, CDR2 SNTAGT. This CDR3 is built from 15 residues. Trimming at V came to 4 bases and at J to 4 bases, leaving 3 bases not matched to a gene.